These 29 T cell receptor beta chains were all obtained from the same sample, sequenced in a study of CD8+ T cells in alopecia areata. After isolation, RNA underwent reverse transcription to generate cDNA as the sequencing template. Profiled with immunoSEQ multiplex PCR; TCRdb holds only in-frame clones, not every one. The sample lists around 150,000 clones, 62% occurring once. Input material: CD8+ T cells sorted from blood. Receptor source: a human donor in good health.

The gene calls are TRBV5-4 and TRBJ2-3; D is perhaps TRBD1 or TRBD2 (6 bases each). Germline V gene sequence: CDR1 SGHNT, CDR2 YYREEE (reference sequence). V lost 4 bases and J lost 0, with 12 bases in between. The CDR3 runs to 15 residues. For the CDR3, the DNA is TGTGCCAGCAGCGGGGGGCAGCGGAGCACAGATACGCAGTATTTT. Its protein is CASSGGQRSTDTQYF.

V gene TRBV29-1 combines with J gene TRBJ1-2; the D is unclear. V lost 5 bases, J lost 4 bases, and 8 bases lay in between. Germline lookup yields CDR1 SQVTM and CDR2 ANQGSEA. The CDR3 contains 11 residues. In DNA form, the CDR3 reads TGCAGCGTTAAGCTTTCCTATGGCTACACCTTC. Amino acids: CSVKLSYGYTF.

The chain is built from TRBV7-9 and TRBJ2-3; 8 positions agree with TRBD2. The CDR3 covers 16 residues. CDR1 is SEHNR, CDR2 FQNEAQ, per germline (reference sequence). The V and J ends lost 5 bases and 5 bases, in that order; junction bases with no gene match: 12. The CDR3: CASSPPSGRMEDTQYF. The CDR3 bases are TGTGCCAGCAGCCCCCCAAGCGGGAGAATGGAAGATACGCAGTATTTT.

The V and J genes are TRBV7-9 and TRBJ2-7; TRBD1 matches 9 bases. CDR1 SEHNR and CDR2 FQNEAQ come from the germline V gene (reference sequence). The CDR3 length is 17 residues. With 5 bases clipped from V and 3 bases from J, the junction kept 14 bases outside the gene matches. CDR3 sequence: CASSTPDRGGLGYEQYF. CDR3 in DNA: TGTGCCAGCAGCACCCCGGACAGGGGAGGACTTGGCTACGAGCAGTACTTC.

The rearrangement uses TRBV13 and TRBJ2-7, with 8 nucleotides matching TRBD1. Per germline, CDR1 PRHDT and CDR2 FYEKMQ (reference sequence). The length of the CDR3 is 16 residues. V was clipped by 2 bases and J by 6 bases; unmatched bases: 12. CDR3 DNA: TGTGCCAGCAGCTTACGGACAGGGCGCGTCGTTGGCGAGCAGTACTTC. This encodes CASSLRTGRVVGEQYF.

This clone occurred a few times. The rearrangement uses TRBV5-1 and TRBJ1-1; D not certain. V shed 6 bases and J shed 1 base, with 4 bases lying between them. The CDR3 is 11 amino acids. Germline CDR1 SGHRS, CDR2 YFSETQ. The CDR3 coding sequence is TGCGCCAGCAACGGGAACACTGAAGCTTTCTTT. It is translated as CASNGNTEAFF.

The chain employs TRBV29-1 and TRBJ2-1, with 8 bases that match TRBD2. CDR3 length: 14 amino acids. CDR1 is SQVTM, CDR2 ANQGSEA, per germline. V trimming: 3 bases; J trimming: 8 bases; junction bases outside the gene matches: 9. The CDR3 coding sequence is TGCAGCGTTGAGTCCGGGACTAGTAAGGATGAGCAGTTCTTC. It specifies CSVESGTSKDEQFF.

The chain has TRBV29-1 and TRBJ2-3; 10 bases are shared with TRBD1. In germline, CDR1 is SQVTM, CDR2 ANQGSEA. J was trimmed by 3 bases and V by 5 bases; bases with no gene match: 8. The CDR3 covers 15 residues. CDR3 sequence reads: CSVPYGTGVTDTQYF. The CDR3 DNA is TGCAGCGTTCCGTACGGGACAGGGGTTACAGATACGCAGTATTTT.

The V gene is TRBV28, the J gene TRBJ2-7; possible D gene TRBD2, 6 bases. V was clipped by 6 bases and J by 4 bases, with 16 bases between them. The germline V gene has CDR1 MDHEN and CDR2 SYDVKM. There are 14 residues in the CDR3. The chain's CDR3 is CASRSAGTVYEQYF. The CDR3, as DNA: TGTGCCAGCAGATCAGCGGGTACGGTATACGAGCAGTACTTC.

This chain uses TRBV28 with TRBJ1-1; 11 bases fit TRBD1. The CDR3 contains 19 residues. Germline loops: CDR1 MDHEN, CDR2 SYDVKM. The V segment lost 6 bases and the J segment 0 bases; nucleotides outside the gene matches: 15. As DNA, the CDR3 is TGTGCCAGCAGCCCCCAACTACCGGGACAGGGGGGCCTGAACACTGAAGCTTTCTTT. It specifies CASSPQLPGQGGLNTEAFF.

This rearrangement joins TRBV27 to TRBJ2-1; 8 bases match TRBD2. Germline V gene lookup returns CDR1 MNHEY and CDR2 SMNVEV (reference sequence). The CDR3 is made up of 14 amino acids. V shed 2 bases, J shed 3 bases, and the junction held 0 bases outside the gene matches. CDR3 nucleotide sequence: TGTGCCAGCAGTTTAGCGGGAGGCTACAATGAGCAGTTCTTC. Its protein is CASSLAGGYNEQFF.

The V call is TRBV25-1, the J call TRBJ2-7; TRBD2 matches at 9 bases. The CDR3 sequence is 11 residues long. Germline V CDR1 and CDR2: MGHDK, SYGVNS. The trim removed 7 bases at V and 5 bases at J, leaving 0 bases unmatched. The chain's CDR3 is CASTSGDEQYF. Written as DNA, the CDR3 is TGTGCCAGCACTAGCGGGGACGAGCAGTACTTC.

The V call is TRBV7-9, the J call TRBJ1-1, with D uncertain. CDR1 SEHNR and CDR2 FQNEAQ come from the germline V gene (reference sequence). The CDR3 totals 14 residues. V was trimmed by 9 bases and J by 2 bases, leaving 16 bases between them. The CDR3 DNA reads as TGTGCCAGTTTGGGTCTGGGTGAAAACACTGAAGCTTTCTTT. Its translation is CASLGLGENTEAFF.

This clone was recorded once. J is TRBJ1-1 and V is TRBV30; D perhaps matches TRBD1 (5 bases). CDR3 length equals 13 residues. Germline V gives CDR1 GTSNPN, CDR2 SVGIG (reference sequence). The V end lost 4 bases, the J end lost 0 bases, and 9 bases lay between the germline ends. The CDR3 region is CAWTGGVNTEAFF. CDR3 coding DNA: TGTGCCTGGACCGGGGGGGTGAACACTGAAGCTTTCTTT.

The rearrangement joins TRBV27 to TRBJ2-7; 8 nucleotides line up with TRBD2. The CDR3 has 16 amino acids. The germline CDR1 and CDR2 sequences are MNHEY and SMNVEV (reference sequence). V trimming: 6 bases; J trimming: 2 bases; junction bases outside the gene matches: 12. CDR3 region: CASSVSGMVSAYEQYF. DNA of the CDR3: TGTGCCAGCAGCGTTAGCGGGATGGTATCCGCCTACGAGCAGTACTTC.

This clone was detected once. This chain joins TRBV19 and TRBJ2-7; TRBD2 aligns across 11 bases. J lost 1 base, V lost 9 bases, and 8 bases had no gene match. Germline CDR1 and CDR2: LNHDA and SQIVND (reference sequence). CDR3 length: 15 residues. CDR3 nucleotide sequence: TGTGCCAGAAAAACCGGGACTAGCGGATCCTACGAGCAGTACTTC. Amino acids: CARKTGTSGSYEQYF. The variable domain in full, completed from reference TRBV19 and TRBJ2-7, reads DGGITQSPKYLFRKEGQNVTLSCEQNLNHDAMYWYRQDPGQGLRLIYYSQIVNDFQKGDIAEGYSVSREKKESFPLTVTSAQKNPTAFYLCARKTGTSGSYEQYFGPGTRLTVT.

This chain links TRBV10-3 with TRBJ1-1; D not resolved. This CDR3 comprises 13 residues. Trimming stripped 0 bases from V and 0 bases from J, with 2 bases between. In germline, CDR1 is ENHRY, CDR2 SYGVKD. The CDR3 is CAISESLNTEAFF. CDR3 bases: TGTGCCATCAGTGAGTCGTTGAACACTGAAGCTTTCTTT.

This chain connects TRBV29-1 to TRBJ2-6; D unclear. V lost 3 bases, J lost 0 bases, and 12 bases lay in between. In germline, CDR1 is SQVTM, CDR2 ANQGSEA. The CDR3 runs to 16 residues. This CDR3 is CSVEVRALSGANVLTF. CDR3 nucleotides: TGCAGCGTTGAGGTTCGGGCGCTCTCTGGGGCCAACGTCCTGACTTTC.

The V gene is TRBV9, the J gene TRBJ2-2; 7 bases match TRBD1. The CDR3 loop spans 16 amino acids. From germline, CDR1 is SGDLS and CDR2 YYNGEE. The V segment lost 3 bases and the J segment 1 base; nucleotides outside the gene matches: 6. The CDR3 coding sequence is TGTGCCAGCAGCGATAGGGACAGCTTGAACACCGGGGAGCTGTTTTTT. Translating gives CASSDRDSLNTGELFF.

The chain links TRBV25-1 to TRBJ2-5; a weak D match, TRBD2 (6 bases). CDR1 is MGHDK and CDR2 is SYGVNS in the germline V gene. Trimming shortened V by 4 bases and J by 4 bases, and 10 bases separated the two germline ends. The CDR3 extends over 13 amino acids. CDR3 region: CASSGGGGETQYF. CDR3 bases: TGTGCCAGCAGTGGGGGAGGAGGAGAGACCCAGTACTTC. The full variable domain, its missing parts supplied by reference TRBV25-1 and TRBJ2-5, is EADIYQTPRYLVIGTGKKITLECSQTMGHDKMYWYQQDPGMELHLIHYSYGVNSTEKGDLSSESTVSRIRTEHFPLTLESARPSHTSQYLCASSGGGGETQYFGPGTRLLVL.

The sample holds a few counts of this clone. CDR3 sequence: CASKAASGANVLTF. The CDR3 DNA sequence: TGTGCCAGCAAGGCTGCTTCTGGGGCCAACGTCCTGACTTTC. The V gene is TRBV7-9, the J gene TRBJ2-6; no definite D call. CDR3 size: 14 residues. Per germline, CDR1 SEHNR and CDR2 FQNEAQ (reference sequence). The V gene lost 7 bases and the J gene lost 1 base, with 8 bases spanning the gap.

V usage is TRBV7-9 and J usage is TRBJ2-7, with 7 bases aligning to TRBD1. CDR1 SEHNR and CDR2 FQNEAQ come from the germline V gene (reference sequence). With 4 bases clipped from V and 4 bases from J, the junction kept 7 bases outside the gene matches. There are 14 residues in the CDR3. CDR3 in amino acids: CASSSQGQPYEQYF. In nucleotides, the CDR3 is TGTGCCAGCAGCTCCCAGGGACAGCCGTACGAGCAGTACTTC.

This clone has more than one count but fewer than ten. V is TRBV5-8 and J is TRBJ2-1; no definite D call. Trimming pared 2 bases from V and 7 bases from J, leaving 13 bases between. CDR1 and CDR2 from the germline V gene are SGHTS and YDEGEE. The CDR3 consists of 14 residues. DNA of the CDR3: TGTGCCAGCAGCTTTTACTCGTCCGGAAATGAGCAGTTCTTC. This translates into CASSFYSSGNEQFF.

The chain combines TRBV15 with TRBJ2-1; TRBD2 matches at 8 bases. Germline CDR1 reads LNHNV; CDR2 reads YYDKDF (reference sequence). CDR3 length equals 18 residues. V dropped 3 bases and J dropped 1; count of bases not matched to a gene: 11. The CDR3 protein is CATSSSPAAGASYNEQFF. In DNA form, the CDR3 reads TGTGCCACCAGCAGTTCTCCCGCAGCGGGAGCATCCTACAATGAGCAGTTCTTC.

The chain combines TRBV29-1 with TRBJ1-2; perhaps TRBD1 as D (5 bases). Trimming removed 6 bases from V and 6 bases from J, with 14 bases in between. The V gene's germline CDR1 is SQVTM and CDR2 ANQGSEA. CDR3 length equals 12 residues. CDR3 amino acids: CSVPNRGHGYTF. DNA for the CDR3: TGCAGCGTACCCAACCGGGGCCATGGCTACACCTTC. Full variable domain (rest looked up from reference TRBV29-1 and TRBJ1-2): SAVISQKPSRDICQRGTSLTIQCQVDSQVTMMFWYRQQPGQSLTLIATANQGSEATYESGFVIDKFPISRPNLTFSTLTVSNMSPEDSSIYLCSVPNRGHGYTFGSGTRLTVV.

The count of this clone is one. The CDR3 loop reads CASSVGGLGYEQYF. The CDR3, as DNA: TGTGCCAGCAGCGTGGGGGGGCTTGGCTACGAGCAGTACTTC. The rearrangement links TRBV9 to TRBJ2-7; a possible D gene is TRBD2 (7 bases). The germline CDR1 and CDR2 sequences are SGDLS and YYNGEE. The CDR3 sequence is 14 residues long. The V and J ends lost 2 bases and 3 bases respectively, with 12 bases between them.

This clone was counted only a few times. The rearrangement uses TRBV28 and TRBJ2-7, with 12 positions matching TRBD1. The V segment lost 6 bases and the J segment 3 bases; nucleotides outside the gene matches: 6. The CDR3 runs 15 residues. Germline CDR1 reads MDHEN; CDR2 reads SYDVKM. The CDR3: CASSGTGGRGYEQYF. For the CDR3, the DNA is TGTGCCAGCAGCGGGACAGGGGGCCGAGGCTACGAGCAGTACTTC.

The rearrangement uses TRBV5-1 and TRBJ1-1; D possibly corresponds to TRBD1 (6 bases). This CDR3 has 15 amino acids. The V gene's germline CDR1 is SGHRS and CDR2 YFSETQ. V lost 4 bases and J 1 base, leaving 14 bases between the germline ends. This CDR3 reads CASSVAGDPNTEAFF. The CDR3 coding sequence is TGCGCCAGCAGCGTCGCAGGGGACCCGAACACTGAAGCTTTCTTT.

The chain joins TRBV27 to TRBJ1-4, with a weak D call TRBD1 (5 bases). Germline V gene data show CDR1 as MNHEY and CDR2 as SMNVEV (reference sequence). The CDR3 consists of 13 residues. V dropped 4 bases and J dropped 10 bases, with 13 bases sitting between them. The CDR3 nucleotides read TGTGCCAGCAGTTCGTGGGGGGGTGTAAAACTGTTTTTT. It specifies CASSSWGGVKLFF.